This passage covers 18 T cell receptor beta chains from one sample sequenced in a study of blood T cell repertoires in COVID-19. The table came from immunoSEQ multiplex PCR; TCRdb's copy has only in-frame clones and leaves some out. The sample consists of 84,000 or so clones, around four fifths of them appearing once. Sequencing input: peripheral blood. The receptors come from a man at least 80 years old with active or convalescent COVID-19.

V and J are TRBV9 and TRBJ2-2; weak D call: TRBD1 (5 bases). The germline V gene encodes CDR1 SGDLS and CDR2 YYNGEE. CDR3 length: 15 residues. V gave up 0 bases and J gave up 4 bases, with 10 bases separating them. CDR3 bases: TGTGCCAGCAGCGTAGAGGGGCGCGGCACCGGGGAGCTGTTTTTT. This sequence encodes CASSVEGRGTGELFF.

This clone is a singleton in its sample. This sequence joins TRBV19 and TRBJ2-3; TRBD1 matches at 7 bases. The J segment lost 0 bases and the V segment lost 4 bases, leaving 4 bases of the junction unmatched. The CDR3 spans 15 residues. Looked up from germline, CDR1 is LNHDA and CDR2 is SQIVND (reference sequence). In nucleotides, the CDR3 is TGTGCCAGTAGTAGACAGGGCCCTAGCACAGATACGCAGTATTTT. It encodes CASSRQGPSTDTQYF.

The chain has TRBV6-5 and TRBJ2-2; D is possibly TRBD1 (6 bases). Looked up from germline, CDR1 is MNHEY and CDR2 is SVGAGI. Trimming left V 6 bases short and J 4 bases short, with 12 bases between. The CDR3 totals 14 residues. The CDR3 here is CASSGQRFTGELFF. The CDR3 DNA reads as TGTGCCAGCAGCGGACAGAGATTCACCGGGGAGCTGTTTTTT.

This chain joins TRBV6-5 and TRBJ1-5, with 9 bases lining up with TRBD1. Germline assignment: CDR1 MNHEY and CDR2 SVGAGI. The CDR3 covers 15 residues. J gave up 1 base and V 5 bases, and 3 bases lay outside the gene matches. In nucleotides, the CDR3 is TGTGCCAGCAGTACAGGGGGCTTGAGCAATCAGCCCCAGCATTTT. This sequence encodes CASSTGGLSNQPQHF.

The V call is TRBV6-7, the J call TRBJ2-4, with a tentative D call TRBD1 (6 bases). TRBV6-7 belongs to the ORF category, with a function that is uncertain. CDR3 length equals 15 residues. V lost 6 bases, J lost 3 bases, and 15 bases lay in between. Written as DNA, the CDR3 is TGTGCCAGCAGAAGTAGACAGGTAGGCAAAAACATTCAGTACTTC. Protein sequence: CASRSRQVGKNIQYF.

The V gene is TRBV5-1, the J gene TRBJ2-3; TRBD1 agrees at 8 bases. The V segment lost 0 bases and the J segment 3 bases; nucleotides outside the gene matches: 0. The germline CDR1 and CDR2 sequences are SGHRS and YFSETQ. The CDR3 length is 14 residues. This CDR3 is CASSLDRGTDTQYF. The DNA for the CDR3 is TGCGCCAGCAGCTTGGACAGGGGGACAGATACGCAGTATTTT.

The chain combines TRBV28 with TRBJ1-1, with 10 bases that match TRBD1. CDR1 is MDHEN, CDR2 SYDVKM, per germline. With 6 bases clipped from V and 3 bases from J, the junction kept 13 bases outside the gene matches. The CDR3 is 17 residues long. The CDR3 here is CASRHRTGGGGDTEAFF. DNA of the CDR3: TGTGCCAGCAGGCATAGGACAGGGGGGGGAGGTGACACTGAAGCTTTCTTT. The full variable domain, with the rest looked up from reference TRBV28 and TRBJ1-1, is DVKVTQSSRYLVKRTGEKVFLECVQDMDHENMFWYRQDPGLGLRLIYFSYDVKMKEKGDIPEGYSVSREKKERFSLILESASTNQTSMYLCASRHRTGGGGDTEAFFGQGTRLTVV.

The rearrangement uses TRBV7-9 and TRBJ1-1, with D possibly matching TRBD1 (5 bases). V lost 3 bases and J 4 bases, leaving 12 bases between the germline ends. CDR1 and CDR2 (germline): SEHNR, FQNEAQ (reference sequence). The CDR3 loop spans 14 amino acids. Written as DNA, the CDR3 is TGTGCCAGCAGCTTCCAGGGTTTACTCACTGAAGCTTTCTTT. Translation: CASSFQGLLTEAFF.

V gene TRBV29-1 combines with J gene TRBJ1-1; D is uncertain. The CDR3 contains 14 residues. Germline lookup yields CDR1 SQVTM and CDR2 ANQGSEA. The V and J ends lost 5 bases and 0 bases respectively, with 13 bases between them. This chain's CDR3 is CSVRSGNLNTEAFF. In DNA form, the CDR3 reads TGCAGCGTTAGATCCGGGAATTTGAACACTGAAGCTTTCTTT.

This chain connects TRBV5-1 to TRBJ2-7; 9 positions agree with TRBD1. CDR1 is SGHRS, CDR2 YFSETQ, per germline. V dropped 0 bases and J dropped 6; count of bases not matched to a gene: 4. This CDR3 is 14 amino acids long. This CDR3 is CASSLVQGAGEQYV. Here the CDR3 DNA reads TGCGCCAGCAGCTTGGTACAGGGGGCTGGCGAGCAGTACGTC.

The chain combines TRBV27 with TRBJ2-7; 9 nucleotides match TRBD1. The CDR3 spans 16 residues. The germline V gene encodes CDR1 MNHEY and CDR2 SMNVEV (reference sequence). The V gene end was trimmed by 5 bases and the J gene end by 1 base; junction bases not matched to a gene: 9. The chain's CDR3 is CASSIPGQGPSYEQYV. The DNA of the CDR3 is TGTGCCAGCAGTATCCCGGGACAGGGACCTTCCTACGAGCAGTACGTC.

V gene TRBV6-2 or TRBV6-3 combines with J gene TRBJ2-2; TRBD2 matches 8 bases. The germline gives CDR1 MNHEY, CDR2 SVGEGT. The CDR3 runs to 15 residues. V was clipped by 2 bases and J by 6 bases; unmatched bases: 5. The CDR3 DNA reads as TGTGCCAGCAGTTACCAAACGGGAGGGGCCGGGGAGCTGTTTTTT. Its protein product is CASSYQTGGAGELFF.

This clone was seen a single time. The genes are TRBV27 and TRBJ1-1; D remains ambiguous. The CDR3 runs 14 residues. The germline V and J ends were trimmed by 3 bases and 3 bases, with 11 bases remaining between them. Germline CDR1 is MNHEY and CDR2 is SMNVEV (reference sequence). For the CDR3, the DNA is TGTGCCAGCAGTTTGAGGCCGAGGGACACTGAAGCTTTCTTT. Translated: CASSLRPRDTEAFF.

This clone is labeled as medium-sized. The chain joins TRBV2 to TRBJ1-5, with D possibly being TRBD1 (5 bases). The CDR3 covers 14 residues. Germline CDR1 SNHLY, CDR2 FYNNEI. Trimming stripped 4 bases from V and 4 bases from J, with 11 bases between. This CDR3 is CASSGGRANQPQHF. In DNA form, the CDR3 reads TGTGCCAGCAGTGGGGGCAGGGCTAATCAGCCCCAGCATTTT.

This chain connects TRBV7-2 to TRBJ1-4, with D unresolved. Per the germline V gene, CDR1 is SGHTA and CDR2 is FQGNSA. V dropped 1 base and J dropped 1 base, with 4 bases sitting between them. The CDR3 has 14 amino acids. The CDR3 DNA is TGTGCCAGCAGCTTAGGTAGAACTAATGAAAAACTGTTTTTT. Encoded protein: CASSLGRTNEKLFF. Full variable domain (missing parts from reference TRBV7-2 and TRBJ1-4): GAGVSQSPSNKVTEKGKDVELRCDPISGHTALYWYRQSLGQGLEFLIYFQGNSAPDKSGLPSDRFSAERTGGSVSTLTIQRTQQEDSAVYLCASSLGRTNEKLFFGSGTQLSVL.

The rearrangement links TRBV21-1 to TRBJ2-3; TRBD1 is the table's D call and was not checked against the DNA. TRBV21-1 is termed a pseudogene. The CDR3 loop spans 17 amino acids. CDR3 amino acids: CASSIAVGQPITDTQYF. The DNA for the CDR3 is TGTGCCAGCAGCATAGCCGTGGGACAGCCAATCACAGATACGCAGTATTTT.

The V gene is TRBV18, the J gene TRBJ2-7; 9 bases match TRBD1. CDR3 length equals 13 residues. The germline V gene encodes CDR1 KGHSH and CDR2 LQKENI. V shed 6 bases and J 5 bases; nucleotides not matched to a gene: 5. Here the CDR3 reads CASSLGQGDEQYV. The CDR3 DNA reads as TGTGCCAGCTCTCTGGGACAGGGTGACGAGCAGTACGTC.

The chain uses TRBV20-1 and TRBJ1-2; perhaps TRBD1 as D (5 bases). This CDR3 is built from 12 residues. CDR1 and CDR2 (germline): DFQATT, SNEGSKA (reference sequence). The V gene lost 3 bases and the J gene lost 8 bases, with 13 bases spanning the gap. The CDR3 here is CSASTDGGGYTF. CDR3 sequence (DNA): TGCAGTGCTAGTACGGATGGGGGGGGCTACACCTTC.